This section outlines one T cell receptor (beta chain) sequence together with its context. CDR1 SGHRS and CDR2 YFSETQ come from the germline V gene. Trimming left V 0 bases short and J 1 base short, with 11 bases between. This CDR3 spans 15 amino acids. The PCR had 60 Vbeta and 13 Jbeta primers. Method: immunoSEQ multiplex PCR; TCRdb's copy keeps in-frame clones and lacks some. The sample holds about 120,000 clones, about 86% seen once. The data originate from a study of cytomegalovirus exposure and HLA in healthy donors. Whole-study context: Out of 300 to 500 genotyped donors, roughly 83% belonged to the Caucasian-associated ancestry cluster.

J is TRBJ2-7 and V is TRBV5-1; D not resolved. The source material was PBMCs. This receptor was obtained from a woman between 35 and 50 years old in good health and CMV-seronegative. The DNA of the CDR3 is TGCGCCAGCAGCTTGGTCGGCGAGCGATCCTACGAGCAGTACTTC. Amino acid sequence: CASSLVGERSYEQYF.